These 21 T cell receptor beta chains were sequenced from one sample in a study of blood T cell repertoires in COVID-19. TCRdb's copy holds only in-frame clones and misses some; the assay was immunoSEQ multiplex PCR. Of 68,000 or so clones in the sample, roughly 80% were seen once. Sequenced: peripheral blood. All receptors derive from a human donor in a cohort sampled during active COVID-19.

The chain is built from TRBV4-2 and TRBJ2-7, with D perhaps matching TRBD2 (6 bases). The CDR3 has 15 amino acids. Per germline, CDR1 LGHNA and CDR2 YNFKEQ. Trimming removed 0 bases at V and 0 bases at J, with 9 bases between. This chain's CDR3 is CASSQEGGSSYEQYF. The CDR3 DNA follows: TGTGCCAGCAGCCAAGAGGGGGGAAGCTCCTACGAGCAGTACTTC.

The sample holds a few counts of this clone. This chain joins TRBV4-1 and TRBJ2-7; maybe TRBD1 (6 bases). Looked up from germline, CDR1 is MGHRA and CDR2 is YSYEKL. The CDR3 runs to 15 residues. V was cut by 0 bases and J by 6 bases, with 15 bases left in between. For the CDR3, the DNA is TGCGCCAGCAGCCAAGATCTGTTTTCCAGGGGCGAGCAGTACTTC. Its protein product is CASSQDLFSRGEQYF.

The chain links TRBV3-1 (or the pseudogene TRBV3-2) to TRBJ2-3, with D maybe TRBD2 (6 bases). Trimming removed 4 bases at V and 4 bases at J, with 18 bases between. This CDR3 spans 16 amino acids. Germline V gives CDR1 LGHDT, CDR2 YNNKEL (reference sequence). CDR3 protein: CASSREIRLDADTQYF. Written as DNA, the CDR3 is TGTGCCAGCAGCCGAGAGATTCGACTAGACGCAGATACGCAGTATTTT.

This clone showed up just a few times. The chain combines TRBV13 with TRBJ2-1; 10 positions agree with TRBD1. Germline loops: CDR1 PRHDT, CDR2 FYEKMQ (reference sequence). V lost 0 bases, J lost 4 bases, and 6 bases stayed unmatched. The CDR3 contains 17 residues. CDR3 DNA sequence: TGTGCCAGCAGCTTAGGATCGACAGGGGGCGCTTACAATGAGCAGTTCTTC. This sequence encodes CASSLGSTGGAYNEQFF.

This clone was found once. The rearrangement joins TRBV11-2 to TRBJ1-1, with 8 positions matching TRBD1. Germline values: CDR1 SGHAT, CDR2 FQNNGV. The CDR3 has 12 residues. J lost 11 bases, V lost 2 bases, and 4 bases had no gene match. The CDR3 protein is CASSLTGGNAFF. Written as DNA, the CDR3 is TGTGCCAGCAGCTTAACAGGGGGGAATGCTTTCTTT.

The rearrangement joins TRBV15 to TRBJ1-5; D is uncertain. The CDR3 totals 14 residues. The germline V gene encodes CDR1 LNHNV and CDR2 YYDKDF (reference sequence). Trimming shortened V by 5 bases and J by 3 bases, and 11 bases separated the two germline ends. The CDR3 protein is CATSPGVHNQPQHF. CDR3 DNA: TGTGCCACCAGCCCCGGAGTACACAATCAGCCCCAGCATTTT.

The chain combines TRBV4-2 with TRBJ2-4, with D possibly matching TRBD2 (7 bases). Germline CDR1 and CDR2: LGHNA and YNFKEQ. V gave up 0 bases and J gave up 6 bases, with 12 bases separating them. The length of the CDR3 is 15 residues. CDR3 sequence: CASSQEGGHSNIQYF. In nucleotides, the CDR3 is TGTGCCAGCAGCCAAGAGGGGGGGCATTCAAACATTCAGTACTTC.

The chain carries TRBV7-2 and TRBJ2-2; 11 bases map to TRBD2. Trimming removed 6 bases from V and 4 bases from J; junction bases left unmatched: 7. CDR1 SGHTA and CDR2 FQGNSA come from the germline V gene. The CDR3 has 16 residues. The CDR3 region has the DNA TGTGCCAGCAGAATGACTAGCGGGGCGGGCACCGGGGAGCTGTTTTTT. Translated, it gives CASRMTSGAGTGELFF.

This clone was seen only a few times. The DNA of the CDR3 is TGTGCCAGCAGCCAAGAGGGACAGGGCTATCAGCCCCAGCATTTT. Its protein product is CASSQEGQGYQPQHF. V gene TRBV3-1 (or the pseudogene TRBV3-2) combines with J gene TRBJ1-5; 9 bases agree with TRBD1. There are 15 residues in the CDR3. Germline V lookup: CDR1 LGHDT, CDR2 YNNKEL (reference sequence). Trimming at V came to 0 bases and at J to 5 bases, leaving 2 bases not matched to a gene.

J is TRBJ1-2 and V is TRBV12-3 or TRBV12-4, with 7 positions matching TRBD1. The CDR3 runs to 12 residues. Trimming removed 8 bases from V and 2 bases from J; junction bases left unmatched: 2. The CDR3 loop is CASQQGNYGYTF. The CDR3 bases are TGTGCCAGCCAACAGGGGAACTATGGCTACACCTTC.

The chain joins TRBV7-7 to TRBJ1-3; maybe TRBD1 (5 bases). Germline-derived CDR1 and CDR2 are SSHAT and FNYEAQ (reference sequence). V was shortened by 4 bases and J by 5 bases, with 30 bases between the two germline ends. The CDR3 extends over 20 amino acids. The CDR3 loop is CASSYPTDSATRTVRNTIYF. The CDR3 DNA reads TGTGCCAGCAGCTACCCGACAGACAGTGCCACACGGACGGTGAGAAACACCATATATTTT.

This chain joins TRBV3-1 (or the pseudogene TRBV3-2) and TRBJ2-2, with 8 positions matching TRBD1. The V gene's germline CDR1 is LGHDT and CDR2 YNNKEL (reference sequence). J lost 5 bases, V lost 4 bases, and 9 bases had no gene match. CDR3 length: 16 amino acids. In DNA form, the CDR3 reads TGTGCCAGCAGCCGGGGGCAGGGGGCAGAAACCGGGGAGCTGTTTTTT. Translating it yields CASSRGQGAETGELFF.

This clone was seen only once. V usage is TRBV6-5 and J usage is TRBJ1-1, with a tentative D call TRBD1 (6 bases). Trimming took off 4 bases at V and 1 base at J, with 13 bases between the two ends. Germline loops: CDR1 MNHEY, CDR2 SVGAGI. The CDR3 length is 15 residues. The CDR3 reads CASSSRRGWNTEAFF. For the CDR3, the DNA is TGTGCCAGCAGTTCCCGCAGGGGATGGAACACTGAAGCTTTCTTT.

This clone appeared once. CDR3 region: CASSQDSGGIQPQHF. CDR3 bases: TGCGCCAGCAGCCAAGATTCGGGGGGTATTCAGCCCCAGCATTTT. This chain connects TRBV4-1 to TRBJ1-5; tentatively, D is TRBD1 (5 bases). Germline V gene data show CDR1 as MGHRA and CDR2 as YSYEKL. With 0 bases removed from V and 6 bases from J, the gap between germline ends came to 12 bases. The CDR3 totals 15 residues.

The sample holds a few counts of this clone. The J gene is TRBJ1-5, the V gene TRBV18; no firm D call. Trimming stripped 1 base from V and 0 bases from J, with 10 bases between. There are 16 residues in the CDR3. Germline V gives CDR1 KGHSH, CDR2 LQKENI. The CDR3 sequence is CASSPQVRGSNQPQHF. DNA for the CDR3: TGTGCCAGCTCACCACAAGTTCGGGGTAGCAATCAGCCCCAGCATTTT.

V gene TRBV19 combines with J gene TRBJ1-2, with a weak D call TRBD1 (5 bases). This CDR3 has 14 amino acids. CDR1 is LNHDA and CDR2 is SQIVND in the germline V gene (reference sequence). Trimming cost V 3 bases and J 0 bases, with 8 bases left between them. The CDR3 loop is CASSIDSTNYGYTF. CDR3 DNA: TGTGCCAGTAGTATCGACAGCACTAACTATGGCTACACCTTC.

CDR3 sequence: CASSSRYKFHGYTF. CDR3 bases: TGTGCCAGCAGCTCCCGTTACAAATTCCATGGCTACACCTTC. The gene calls are TRBV7-6 and TRBJ1-2; no reliable D call. The CDR3 has 14 amino acids. The V and J ends lost 4 bases and 6 bases respectively, with 15 bases between them. CDR1 is SGHVS, CDR2 FNYEAQ, per germline.

V and J are TRBV30 and TRBJ1-2, with a possible D match to TRBD1 (5 bases). CDR3 length: 12 residues. Germline CDR1 and CDR2: GTSNPN and SVGIG (reference sequence). Trimming took 5 bases from V and 8 from J, leaving 15 bases between them. The CDR3 region is CAWEKGSGGYTF. DNA of the CDR3: TGTGCCTGGGAAAAGGGGAGCGGGGGCTACACCTTC.

V usage is TRBV7-2 and J usage is TRBJ2-1; 9 bases match TRBD2. Germline V CDR1 and CDR2: SGHTA, FQGNSA. The junction had 10 bases not matched to a gene; V was cut back by 4 bases and J by 12 bases. This CDR3 spans 14 amino acids. CDR3 sequence reads: CASSSVTSGWGQFF. The DNA of the CDR3 is TGTGCCAGCAGCTCCGTAACTAGCGGGTGGGGGCAGTTCTTC.

The chain couples TRBV3-1 (or the pseudogene TRBV3-2) to TRBJ2-5; TRBD2 matches at 13 bases. Unmatched junction bases numbered 6, after V lost 5 bases and J lost 0 bases. CDR3 size: 17 residues. Germline-derived CDR1 and CDR2 are LGHDT and YNNKEL (reference sequence). This CDR3 reads CASSLGLAGLYQETQYF. Written as DNA, the CDR3 is TGTGCCAGCAGCTTGGGACTAGCGGGGCTTTACCAAGAGACCCAGTACTTC.

This clone was observed once. The rearrangement links TRBV4-2 to TRBJ1-6; D possibly corresponds to TRBD1 (6 bases). The CDR3 is 18 residues long. Trimming cost V 4 bases and J 1 base, with 17 bases left between them. Looked up from germline, CDR1 is LGHNA and CDR2 is YNFKEQ. The CDR3 DNA follows: TGTGCCAGCAGCCCCCGCGTTGCGGGGGCGTCCTATAATTCACCCCTCCACTTT. Its translation is CASSPRVAGASYNSPLHF.